This TCR beta chain was captured in a study of cytomegalovirus exposure and HLA in healthy donors (dated 2017 in TCRdb). Broadly, across the study: An earlier analysis of about 530 of the donors reported 276 Gb of sequence data and 117 million unique TCR beta sequences obtained from about 179 million T cells. Typing coverage varied by locus: about 620-640 donors for A, B, C, DRB1 and DQB1; roughly 560 for DQA1; 606 for DPA1; roughly 450 for DPB1. Donor age, sex, ethnicity and CMV serostatus were compiled alongside the repertoire data. The study aimed to test whether cataloging public T cell receptors could reveal signatures of past pathogen exposure. An early release that covered roughly 600 HLA-typed donors contained about 300 gigabases of sequencing data and around 80 million unique TCR sequences. The later analysis used no new phenotypic data to find candidate immune exposures, relying instead on TCR beta sequences and their occurrence across donors. Roughly five DR-DQ haplotypes were handled as single units for association and clustering because linkage in the cohort was strong. All discovery cohort repertoires had been generated on a single sequencing platform. The study used immunosequencing to profile the T cell repertoires of approximately 640 subjects and linked those repertoires to cytomegalovirus serostatus. Along with the roughly 700-subject first cohort, a separate validation cohort of around 110 different subjects was used. HLA typing covered class I and class II loci at four-digit resolution. A later analysis re-examined previously published TCR beta repertoires from around 670 donors and added high-resolution HLA genotyping to investigate patterns of TCR occurrence. In an earlier analysis of a few hundred of the donors, high-throughput TCR beta sequencing was used to judge whether each TCR beta V gene segment behaved as functional or pseudogenic. Among about 400 genotyped donors of the cohort, an average of about 240,000 unique TCR beta nucleotide sequences was sequenced per donor, of which 15% to 20% were non-productive. Of the roughly 430 genotyped donors, roughly 85% fell in the genetic ancestry cluster associated with self-reported Caucasian donors. To predict cytomegalovirus infection status, the study brought together high-throughput TCR immunosequencing, statistical association of individual TCRs with disease status, and machine learning. In a later genetic analysis, genome-wide SNP genotypes for about 55% of the roughly 700 donors were used, and that subset was treated as a discovery cohort. Summary of the overall study and its limitations: While some public TCRs were present in many individuals, most TCR sequences turned up only very rarely across donors. Strong co-occurrence of HLA alleles, especially DR and DQ, made assigning TCR associations to individual alleles difficult. Because HLA typing was missing for some donors at each locus, association tests included only the typed subset. In a later analysis, most CMV-associated TCR beta chains were found to appear HLA-restricted, with HLA associations seemingly driven largely by CMV exposure. In a later analysis, several top co-occurrence clusters were reported to appear linked to parvovirus B19, influenza, CMV and Epstein-Barr virus. Seventeen rarely observed V segments, including chromosome 9 orphons, were excluded from the earlier analysis of some 590 of the donors because counts were too low. Broadly in line with IMGT annotations, most TCR beta V segments showed up in productive rearrangements about 87% or about 30% of the time in an earlier analysis of approximately 600 of the donors. The authors suggested that the approach could potentially be extended to other disease states and immunological phenotypes. Some IMGT-functional V segments, including TRBV6-2 and TRBV6-3, could not be distinguished by the 87-base-pair reads and were therefore excluded. According to a later genetic analysis, donors in an Asian-associated ancestry cluster had fewer N-insertions in productive TCRs than the approximately 710-donor mean. At a false discovery rate of 0.05, a later analysis linked 16,951 TCR beta sequences to specific HLA alleles. A total of around 150 TCR beta chains were listed by the study as associated with cytomegalovirus. A later analysis found that HLA-associated TCR beta chains were more clonally expanded and had lower generation probabilities than equally common non-associated chains. Correlated functional status among segregating V segments might reflect linkage disequilibrium, but an unknown experimental factor could not be ruled out. For the cohort, immune exposure information was limited to CMV serostatus. In both the original and validation cohorts, the classifier was reported to diagnose cytomegalovirus status with high specificity and sensitivity. Presence/absence analyses assumed roughly uniform sequencing depth across donors, an assumption that may not hold. In vitro tests confirmed that a few of the cytomegalovirus-associated TCR beta chains recognize cytomegalovirus antigens. This cohort had only TCR beta chains sequenced, and the lack of alpha or paired-chain data limited which features could be detected. V-gene and J-gene trimming of TCR beta chains was associated with a missense DCLRE1C variant in a later genetic analysis, and the association was replicated in an independent cohort. A cluster of highly shared sequence variants was judged likely to represent a technical artifact of the sequencing pipeline. A later analysis found that TCR association rates varied across HLA loci, with DRB1 alleles showing the most associated TCRs and HLA-C alleles the fewest. A further reported finding was that TCR beta sequences accurately predicted the HLA-A and HLA-B alleles for most subjects in the first cohort.

The table lists this clone with a few counts. Its antigen is still unknown. No base quality information exists; no much larger clone differs at one position. The cohort comprised several hundred healthy bone marrow donors. Cohort members were all nominally healthy when sampled, although unrecorded immune exposures were likely present. The donor was CMV seropositive and belonged to the group of 250 to 350 seropositive cohort members. Each donor provided a peripheral blood sample, and peripheral blood mononuclear cells were used for TCR beta sequencing. The Qiagen DNeasy Blood Extraction Kit was used to extract genomic DNA from the blood cell samples. The CDR3 runs 14 amino acids, cysteine and phenylalanine included. Only the CDR3 portion is preserved as DNA: 42 bases, with reading frame beginning at the first base. V sheds 1 base and J sheds 9 bases, leaving 14 bases between their ends. CDR1 SGDLS and CDR2 YYNGEE are derived from the germline V gene.

The library was made by the immunoSEQ multiplex PCR assay. For the multiplex PCR, a mixture combining 60 forward primers for TCR Vbeta segments and 13 reverse primers for TCR Jbeta segments was used. The CDR3 region of rearranged TCR beta genes was amplified from genomic DNA by a multiplex PCR assay. Amplified TCR beta libraries were sequenced as 87-base-pair reads on the Illumina HiSeq System. Regarding the original processing steps: A later analysis tallied tens of millions of unique TCR beta chains across the 640 or so repertoires, and around 12 million of those chains were shared by two or more donors. Raw reads were error-corrected and collapsed into unique sequences by a nearest-neighbor algorithm in which closely related sequences were merged to remove PCR and sequencing errors. To assign V, D and J gene segments, CDR3 sequences were aligned to IMGT reference sequences. Each retained sequence needed at least a six-nucleotide match to both a V gene segment and a J gene segment. Rearrangements were called productive when the CDR3 lacked stop codons and stayed in frame with V and J; all others were non-productive. CDR3 was defined by IMGT convention, running from the second conserved V-encoded cysteine to the conserved J-encoded phenylalanine. The earlier analysis of about 620 of the donors excluded sequences that lacked an unambiguous match to a single V gene segment. An earlier analysis of 587 of the donors called V segments functional above 56.7% productive rearrangements and segregating when the between-donor standard deviation exceeded 5%. A statistical classification framework was built for diagnosing cytomegalovirus status from the catalog of TCR beta chain sequences. In a later analysis, V and J genes were assigned by comparing TCR nucleotide sequences against IMGT/GENE-DB human TR gene sequences. The TCRdist pipeline was used in a later analysis to assign CDR3 sequences and most-parsimonious VDJ recombination scenarios. In a later analysis, each TCR beta chain was defined by its CDR3 amino acid sequence together with its V-gene family, and reads without a unique V-gene family were excluded. As a way to deal with suspected cross-contamination and a sequencing artifact, a later analysis dropped under 600 nucleotide sequences that were highly shared and had low generation probability. For each public chain, a later analysis derived a clonal expansion index from normalized ranks of inferred template counts within each repertoire. A later analysis computed generation probabilities with a VDJ recombination model fitted to out-of-frame rearrangements, and checked the results against IGoR. A later analysis scored TCR-TCR, TCR-HLA and TCR-CMV co-occurrence with hypergeometric tests, applying a repertoire-size bias correction to TCR pairs. False discovery rates were estimated in a later analysis by permuting HLA or CMV assignments 20 times. In a later analysis, co-occurring TCRs were grouped with DBSCAN, and TCRdist sequence similarity was added when clustering was performed within HLA-allele-positive subsets. Repertoires with fewer than 30,000 or more than 120,000 public chains, plus five repertoires with anomalous nucleotide sharing, were excluded from co-occurrence clustering. Not all clones reach the TCRdb copy of this immuneACCESS table, which keeps in-frame sequences only. Checked studies attribute under half of the gap to unresolved V genes and leave the rest unexplained. The V and J calls and clone size are taken from that table; D and trimming were inferred from the DNA. The sample table holds tens of thousands of clones, of which roughly 76% were seen once. Of the sample, 9% to 13% falls within the top ten clones.

The chain links TRBV9 with TRBJ2-1; TRBD1 is possibly the D segment (6 matching bases). This receptor was identified in a male donor in good health and CMV-seropositive. Sequencing was done on a sample of PBMCs. The nucleotide sequence is TGTGCCAGCAGCGTATCTCCCGACAGGTCTGAGCAGTTCTTC. The translation is CASSVSPDRSEQFF.